What follows is one TCR beta chain and its context. As yet, its antigen is unknown. The source of the sample is a study of Ad26.COV2.S vaccination and SARS-CoV-2 variants. Regarding the study as a whole: Vaccinees showed greater spike-specific TCR breadth than placebo recipients.

Data came from immunoSEQ multiplex PCR; TCRdb stores just in-frame clones and leaves some out. The sample lists about 350,000 clones, 92% seen once, with 3.9% in the top ten. Looked up from germline, CDR1 is SGHDT and CDR2 is YYEEEE. V was cut by 0 bases and J by 1 base, with 2 bases left in between. The CDR3 is 13 amino acids. The chain has TRBV5-6 and TRBJ2-1; no firm D call. Specimen: peripheral blood, collected after recovery from COVID-19. The receptor's source is a human donor who had recovered from COVID-19. Here the CDR3 reads CASSLVSYNEQFF. CDR3 nucleotide sequence: TGTGCCAGCAGCTTGGTTTCCTACAATGAGCAGTTCTTC.